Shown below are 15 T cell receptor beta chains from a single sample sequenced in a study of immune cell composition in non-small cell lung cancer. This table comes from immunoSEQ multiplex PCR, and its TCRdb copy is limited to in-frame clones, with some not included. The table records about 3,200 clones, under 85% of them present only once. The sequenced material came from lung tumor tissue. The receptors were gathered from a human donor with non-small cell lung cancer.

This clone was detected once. The CDR3 coding sequence is TGTGCCAGCAGCCAAAGTTGGCAGGTTGTCTCCTACGAGCAGTACTTC. Translated, it gives CASSQSWQVVSYEQYF. J is TRBJ2-7 and V is TRBV4-2, with D hard to call. CDR1 LGHNA and CDR2 YNFKEQ come from the germline V gene. The CDR3 has 16 amino acids. V lost 2 bases and J 0 bases, leaving 14 bases between the germline ends.

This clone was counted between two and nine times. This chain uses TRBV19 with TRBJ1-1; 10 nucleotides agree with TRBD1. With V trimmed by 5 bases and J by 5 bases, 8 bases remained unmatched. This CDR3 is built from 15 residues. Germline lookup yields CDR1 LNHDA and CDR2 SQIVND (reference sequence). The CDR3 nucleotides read TGTGCCAGTAGTCGGGACAGGGGTAGGGGAACTGAAGCTTTCTTT. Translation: CASSRDRGRGTEAFF. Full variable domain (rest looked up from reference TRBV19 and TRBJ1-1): DGGITQSPKYLFRKEGQNVTLSCEQNLNHDAMYWYRQDPGQGLRLIYYSQIVNDFQKGDIAEGYSVSREKKESFPLTVTSAQKNPTAFYLCASSRDRGRGTEAFFGQGTRLTVV.

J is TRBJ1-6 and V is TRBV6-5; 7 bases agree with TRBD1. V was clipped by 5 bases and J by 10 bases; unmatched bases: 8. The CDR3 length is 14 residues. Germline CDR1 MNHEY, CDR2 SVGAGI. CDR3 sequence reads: CASSVDRLGSPLHF. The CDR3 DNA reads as TGTGCCAGCAGTGTGGACAGGCTTGGGTCACCCCTCCACTTT.

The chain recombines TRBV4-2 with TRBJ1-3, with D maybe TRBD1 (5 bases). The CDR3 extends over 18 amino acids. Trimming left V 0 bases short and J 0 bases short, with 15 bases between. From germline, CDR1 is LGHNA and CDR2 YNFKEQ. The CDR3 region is CASSQEGWGSTSGNTIYF. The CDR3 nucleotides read TGTGCCAGCAGCCAAGAAGGATGGGGCAGCACCTCTGGAAACACCATATATTTT.

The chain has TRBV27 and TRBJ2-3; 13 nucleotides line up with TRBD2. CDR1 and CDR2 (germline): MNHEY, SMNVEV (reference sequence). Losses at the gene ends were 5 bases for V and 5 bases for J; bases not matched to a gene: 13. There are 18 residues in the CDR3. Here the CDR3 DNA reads TGTGCCAGCAGTCCTCGGACTAGCGGGGGCGCACTCCGAGATACGCAGTATTTT. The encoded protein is CASSPRTSGGALRDTQYF.

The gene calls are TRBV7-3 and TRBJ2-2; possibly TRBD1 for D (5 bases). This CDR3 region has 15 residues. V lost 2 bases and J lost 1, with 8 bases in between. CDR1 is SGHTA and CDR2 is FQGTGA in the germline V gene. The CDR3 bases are TGTGCCAGCAGCTTAGCCGGACAGAACACCGGGGAGCTGTTTTTT. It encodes CASSLAGQNTGELFF.

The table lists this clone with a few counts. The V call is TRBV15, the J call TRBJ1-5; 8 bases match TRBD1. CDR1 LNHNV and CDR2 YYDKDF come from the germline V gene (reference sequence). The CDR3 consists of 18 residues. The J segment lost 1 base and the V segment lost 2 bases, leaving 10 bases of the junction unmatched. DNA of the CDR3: TGTGCCACCAGCAGAAGTATCGGGACAGGAGGGAGCAATCAGCCCCAGCATTTT. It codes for CATSRSIGTGGSNQPQHF.

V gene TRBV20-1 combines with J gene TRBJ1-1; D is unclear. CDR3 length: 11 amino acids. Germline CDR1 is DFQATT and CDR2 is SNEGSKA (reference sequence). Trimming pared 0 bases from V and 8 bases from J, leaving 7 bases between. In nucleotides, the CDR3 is TGCAGTGCTAGAGATCGTTTCGAAGCTTTCTTT. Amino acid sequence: CSARDRFEAFF.

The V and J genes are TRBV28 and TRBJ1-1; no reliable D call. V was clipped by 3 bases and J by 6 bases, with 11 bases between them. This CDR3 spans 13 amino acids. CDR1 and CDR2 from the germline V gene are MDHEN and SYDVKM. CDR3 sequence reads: CASSLRSPPEAFF. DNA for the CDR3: TGTGCCAGCAGTTTGAGGAGTCCCCCTGAAGCTTTCTTT.

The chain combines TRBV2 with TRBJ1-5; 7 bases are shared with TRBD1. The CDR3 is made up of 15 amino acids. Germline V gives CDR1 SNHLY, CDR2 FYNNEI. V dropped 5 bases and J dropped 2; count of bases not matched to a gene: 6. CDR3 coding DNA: TGTGCCAGCAGTTCGAACAGGGGTCGCAATCAGCCCCAGCATTTT. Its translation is CASSSNRGRNQPQHF.

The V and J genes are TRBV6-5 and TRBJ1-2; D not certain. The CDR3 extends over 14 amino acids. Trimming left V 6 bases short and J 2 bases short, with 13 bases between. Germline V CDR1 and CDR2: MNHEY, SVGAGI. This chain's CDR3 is CASSPTPRNYGYTF. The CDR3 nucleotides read TGTGCCAGCAGCCCCACCCCCAGGAACTATGGCTACACCTTC.

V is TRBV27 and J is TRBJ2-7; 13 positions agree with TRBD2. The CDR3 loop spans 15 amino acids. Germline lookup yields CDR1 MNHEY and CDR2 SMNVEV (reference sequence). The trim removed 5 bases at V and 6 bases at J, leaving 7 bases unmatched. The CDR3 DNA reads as TGTGCCAGCAGTCCCTGGACTAGCGGGGGTGTCGAGCAGTACTTC. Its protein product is CASSPWTSGGVEQYF.

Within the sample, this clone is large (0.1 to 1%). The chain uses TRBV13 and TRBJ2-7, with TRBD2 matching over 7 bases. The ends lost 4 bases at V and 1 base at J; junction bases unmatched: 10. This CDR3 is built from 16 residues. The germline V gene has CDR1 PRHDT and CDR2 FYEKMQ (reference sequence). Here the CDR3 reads CASSSSGAGESYEQYF. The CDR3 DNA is TGTGCCAGCAGCTCGTCCGGGGCGGGGGAGTCCTACGAGCAGTACTTC.

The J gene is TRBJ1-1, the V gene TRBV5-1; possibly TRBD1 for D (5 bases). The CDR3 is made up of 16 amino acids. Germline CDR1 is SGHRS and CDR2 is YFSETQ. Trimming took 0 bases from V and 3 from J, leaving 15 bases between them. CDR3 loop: CASSLEAGRGYTEAFF. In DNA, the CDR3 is TGCGCCAGCAGCTTGGAGGCGGGCCGGGGGTACACTGAAGCTTTCTTT.

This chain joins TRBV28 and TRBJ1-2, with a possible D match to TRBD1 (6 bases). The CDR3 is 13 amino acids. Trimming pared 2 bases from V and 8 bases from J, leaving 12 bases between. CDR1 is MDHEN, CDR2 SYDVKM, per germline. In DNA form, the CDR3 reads TGTGCCAGCAGTTTAACCCAGGGGAAGGGCTACACCTTC. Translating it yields CASSLTQGKGYTF.